The table lists the clone carrying this T cell receptor beta chain with a count of one. Sequencing was performed with immunoSEQ multiplex PCR; in TCRdb, only in-frame clones are kept and a portion is missing. The sample shows over 80,000 clones, more than 75% of them seen only once. V lost 0 bases to trimming and J lost 2 bases, with 7 bases between them. The CDR3 loop spans 14 amino acids. Germline assignment: CDR1 KGHSH and CDR2 LQKENI. This entry comes from a study of graft-versus-host responses after intestinal transplantation. The specimen was PBMCs, collected 255 days after intestinal transplant. The genes are TRBV18 and TRBJ1-2; weak D call: TRBD1 (5 bases). The TCR originated in a human patient who received an intestinal transplant, so some T cells may come from the graft donor. CDR3 residues: CASSPPGGNYGYTF. The CDR3 bases are TGTGCCAGCTCACCACCTGGGGGGAACTATGGCTACACCTTC.